The 28 T cell receptor beta chains presented below share a single source sample, sequenced in a study of PD-1 blockade in mismatch repair-deficient tumors. Clones were read by immunoSEQ multiplex PCR, and TCRdb kept only the in-frame ones, dropping some. The profile shows about 22,000 clones, around four fifths of them singletons. This specimen consisted of peripheral blood, obtained 2 weeks after starting pembrolizumab. The receptors here all came from an adult with mismatch repair-deficient cancer.

This chain joins TRBV5-8 and TRBJ1-5, with 10 bases identical to TRBD1. After removal of 4 bases from V and 5 bases from J, the junction contained 6 bases not matched to a gene. The CDR3 sequence is 15 residues long. Germline-derived CDR1 and CDR2 are SGHTS and YDEGEE. CDR3 sequence reads: CASSRTGQGHQPQHF. As DNA, the CDR3 is TGTGCCAGCAGCAGGACGGGACAGGGGCATCAGCCCCAGCATTTT.

The rearrangement uses TRBV4-1 and TRBJ2-5, with D unclear. Trimming took off 3 bases at V and 2 bases at J, with 13 bases between the two ends. This CDR3 contains 15 residues. CDR1 and CDR2 from the germline V gene are MGHRA and YSYEKL. For the CDR3, the DNA is TGCGCCAGCAGCCAGGGCCTTTTGGTACAAGAGACCCAGTACTTC. Its protein is CASSQGLLVQETQYF.

J is TRBJ1-2 and V is TRBV11-2; the D gene is possibly TRBD1 (5 bases). Per germline, CDR1 SGHAT and CDR2 FQNNGV. The CDR3 has 14 amino acids. The ends were cut back, 2 bases at V and 4 bases at J, with 11 bases in the middle. The DNA for the CDR3 is TGTGCCAGCAGCTTAACCGCAGGGACCTATGGCTACACCTTC. This codes for CASSLTAGTYGYTF.

This sequence joins TRBV19 and TRBJ2-5; D is possibly TRBD1 or TRBD2 (5 bases each). CDR3 length: 15 amino acids. Deletions cut 5 bases from V and 0 bases from J, with 13 bases between. Germline CDR1 LNHDA, CDR2 SQIVND (reference sequence). This CDR3 reads CASSPPGRYQETQYF. In DNA, the CDR3 is TGTGCCAGTAGTCCTCCGGGACGGTACCAAGAGACCCAGTACTTC.

By proportion, this clone is medium-sized. The chain couples TRBV5-1 to TRBJ1-5; 8 positions agree with TRBD1. Germline V gene lookup returns CDR1 SGHRS and CDR2 YFSETQ. The V and J ends lost 4 bases and 9 bases, in that order; junction bases with no gene match: 9. The length of the CDR3 is 14 residues. The CDR3 loop is CASSPGQGLMPQHF. CDR3 DNA: TGCGCCAGCAGCCCCGGACAGGGCCTTATGCCCCAGCATTTT. The full variable domain, in which reference TRBV5-1 and TRBJ1-5 provide the parts outside the CDR3, is KAGVTQTPRYLIKTRGQQVTLSCSPISGHRSVSWYQQTPGQGLQFLFEYFSETQRNKGNFPGRFSGRQFSNSRSEMNVSTLELGDSALYLCASSPGQGLMPQHFGDGTRLSIL.

This chain links TRBV30 with TRBJ1-1; the D gene is possibly TRBD1 (5 bases). Germline V gene lookup returns CDR1 GTSNPN and CDR2 SVGIG (reference sequence). V was clipped by 5 bases and J by 1 base, with 17 bases between them. This CDR3 is built from 15 residues. The CDR3 region is CAWLPRGRPNTEAFF. The CDR3 region has the DNA TGTGCCTGGTTGCCGCGGGGACGGCCGAACACTGAAGCTTTCTTT.

The chain is built from TRBV5-1 and TRBJ1-4; D is undetermined. Germline V gene data show CDR1 as SGHRS and CDR2 as YFSETQ. This CDR3 spans 14 amino acids. Trimming took off 1 base at V and 4 bases at J, with 8 bases between the two ends. The CDR3 DNA is TGCGCCAGCAGCTTGTCCAGTCTTAATGAAAAACTGTTTTTT. Protein sequence: CASSLSSLNEKLFF. The full variable domain, its missing parts supplied by reference TRBV5-1 and TRBJ1-4, is KAGVTQTPRYLIKTRGQQVTLSCSPISGHRSVSWYQQTPGQGLQFLFEYFSETQRNKGNFPGRFSGRQFSNSRSEMNVSTLELGDSALYLCASSLSSLNEKLFFGSGTQLSVL.

V is TRBV7-2 and J is TRBJ2-2; D unresolved. Looked up from germline, CDR1 is SGHTA and CDR2 is FQGNSA. Trimming took 1 base from V and 0 from J, leaving 12 bases between them. The CDR3 has 17 amino acids. The CDR3 here is CASSLGIRRSNTGELFF. The DNA of the CDR3 is TGTGCCAGCAGCTTAGGCATCCGCCGGTCGAACACCGGGGAGCTGTTTTTT.

This clone showed up just once. V and J are TRBV7-9 and TRBJ1-2; 7 nucleotides match TRBD1. V was pared by 2 bases and J by 12 bases, with 6 bases of the junction left unmatched. This CDR3 contains 12 residues. CDR1 and CDR2 from the germline V gene are SEHNR and FQNEAQ (reference sequence). CDR3 protein: CASSLLTGSHTF. The CDR3 nucleotides are TGTGCCAGCAGCTTACTGACAGGGAGTCACACCTTC.

The gene calls are TRBV10-3 and TRBJ2-7; the D gene is possibly TRBD1 (6 bases). Germline V gene sequence: CDR1 ENHRY, CDR2 SYGVKD. With 0 bases removed from V and 2 bases from J, the gap between germline ends came to 14 bases. The CDR3 loop spans 16 amino acids. The CDR3 protein is CAISESGAGAPYEQYF. For the CDR3, the DNA is TGTGCCATCAGTGAGTCGGGTGCAGGGGCCCCCTACGAGCAGTACTTC.

The gene calls are TRBV11-2 and TRBJ2-2; D not certain. The germline V gene encodes CDR1 SGHAT and CDR2 FQNNGV. V lost 1 base to trimming and J lost 9 bases, with 9 bases between them. CDR3 length: 13 amino acids. CDR3 region: CASSLVRLRELFF. CDR3 DNA sequence: TGTGCCAGCAGCTTAGTGAGGTTGAGGGAGCTGTTTTTT.

The chain carries TRBV14 and TRBJ2-2; the D gene is possibly TRBD2 (6 bases). Germline V gene sequence: CDR1 SGHDN, CDR2 FVKESK. The V end lost 2 bases, the J end lost 9 bases, and 10 bases lay between the germline ends. The CDR3 runs to 13 residues. The CDR3 loop is CASSQLAGRELFF. DNA for the CDR3: TGTGCCAGCAGCCAACTGGCGGGAAGGGAGCTGTTTTTT. Complete variable domain (other parts from reference TRBV14 and TRBJ2-2): EAGVTQFPSHSVIEKGQTVTLRCDPISGHDNLYWYRRVMGKEIKFLLHFVKESKQDESGMPNNRFLAERTGGTYSTLKVQPAELEDSGVYFCASSQLAGRELFFGEGSRLTVL.

The chain combines TRBV29-1 with TRBJ1-4, with D hard to call. Germline V gives CDR1 SQVTM, CDR2 ANQGSEA. The CDR3 is made up of 12 amino acids. V was trimmed by 5 bases and J by 7 bases, leaving 11 bases between them. The CDR3, as DNA: TGCAGCGTTCGGGGAGACGGTGAAAAACTGTTTTTT. Its translation: CSVRGDGEKLFF.

This chain connects TRBV27 to TRBJ2-1; D may be TRBD1 or TRBD2 (5 bases each). V lost 7 bases to trimming and J lost 9 bases, with 10 bases between them. Looked up from germline, CDR1 is MNHEY and CDR2 is SMNVEV (reference sequence). This CDR3 region has 11 residues. CDR3 protein: CASNTGTEQFF. The CDR3 DNA reads as TGTGCCAGCAACACCGGGACTGAGCAGTTCTTC.

CDR3 sequence: CASSLMGRETQYF. The CDR3 nucleotides read TGTGCCAGCAGCTTGATGGGTCGAGAGACCCAGTACTTC. The V call is TRBV5-6, the J call TRBJ2-5; D gene unclear. The CDR3 consists of 13 residues. The V end was cut by 1 base, the J end by 4 bases, with 8 bases between. Germline CDR1 and CDR2: SGHDT and YYEEEE.

This clone has just one count. This chain links TRBV28 with TRBJ1-5, with D unclear. The V gene's germline CDR1 is MDHEN and CDR2 SYDVKM. Deletions cut 3 bases from V and 2 bases from J, with 14 bases between. The CDR3 totals 16 residues. In DNA form, the CDR3 reads TGTGCCAGCAGTTTTCCCCGGGGAATTGGCAATCAGCCCCAGCATTTT. It codes for CASSFPRGIGNQPQHF.

The chain links TRBV2 to TRBJ2-1; D might be TRBD1 (6 bases). This CDR3 has 15 residues. The germline V and J ends were trimmed by 3 bases and 2 bases, with 11 bases remaining between them. Germline lookup yields CDR1 SNHLY and CDR2 FYNNEI. As DNA, the CDR3 is TGTGCCAGCAGTGAGGGACCAGGGGCCTACAATGAGCAGTTCTTC. This translates into CASSEGPGAYNEQFF.

This clone was observed a few times. The V and J genes are TRBV19 and TRBJ1-4; unclear D gene. V was shortened by 1 base and J by 13 bases, with 10 bases between the two germline ends. This CDR3 contains 12 residues. CDR1 is LNHDA, CDR2 SQIVND, per germline (reference sequence). Here the CDR3 reads CASSIVSSRLFF. For the CDR3, the DNA is TGTGCCAGTAGTATAGTGTCTTCTAGACTGTTTTTT.

The chain combines TRBV5-4 with TRBJ2-2; D is unresolved. Germline CDR1 SGHNT, CDR2 YYREEE (reference sequence). This CDR3 comprises 14 residues. Trimming stripped 1 base from V and 1 base from J, with 5 bases between. CDR3 DNA sequence: TGTGCCAGCAGCTTGCCGGGGAACACCGGGGAGCTGTTTTTT. Amino acid sequence: CASSLPGNTGELFF.

The chain links TRBV5-4 to TRBJ2-3, with D possibly matching TRBD2 (5 bases). This CDR3 has 16 residues. Germline values: CDR1 SGHNT, CDR2 YYREEE (reference sequence). Trimming stripped 3 bases from V and 0 bases from J, with 14 bases between. This CDR3 reads CASSSGSSRSTDTQYF. The CDR3 coding sequence is TGTGCCAGCAGCTCTGGGTCTAGCAGAAGCACAGATACGCAGTATTTT.

The chain links TRBV11-2 to TRBJ1-1; no definite D call. The length of the CDR3 is 13 residues. Germline V gene sequence: CDR1 SGHAT, CDR2 FQNNGV. V was clipped by 0 bases and J by 6 bases, with 8 bases between them. The CDR3 loop reads CASSLDLGAEAFF. As DNA, the CDR3 is TGTGCCAGCAGCTTAGATCTTGGTGCTGAAGCTTTCTTT.

The chain combines TRBV19 with TRBJ2-6, with D unresolved. Germline V gives CDR1 LNHDA, CDR2 SQIVND (reference sequence). CDR3 size: 18 residues. Trimming cost V 4 bases and J 0 bases, with 16 bases left between them. The CDR3 DNA reads TGTGCCAGTAGTACAGGACGGCCTGTCACCTCTGGGGCCAACGTCCTGACTTTC. Translating it yields CASSTGRPVTSGANVLTF.

The chain has TRBV27 and TRBJ2-5; no reliable D call. CDR1 MNHEY and CDR2 SMNVEV come from the germline V gene (reference sequence). The V and J ends lost 5 bases and 5 bases respectively, with 21 bases between them. The CDR3 is made up of 16 amino acids. In nucleotides, the CDR3 is TGTGCCAGCAGTCCCTACAGATCACGACGAGGTGAGACCCAGTACTTC. Its translation is CASSPYRSRRGETQYF.

The rearrangement links TRBV9 to TRBJ2-6, with 9 positions matching TRBD1. The CDR3 has 19 residues. The germline V gene encodes CDR1 SGDLS and CDR2 YYNGEE. J lost 3 bases, V lost 4 bases, and 14 bases had no gene match. The CDR3 DNA reads as TGTGCCAGCAGCCCTAGTCCCGCACAGGGGGCTTATGGGGCCAACGTCCTGACTTTC. It yields the protein CASSPSPAQGAYGANVLTF.

The chain combines TRBV29-1 with TRBJ2-3, with TRBD1 matching over 9 bases. Germline CDR1 is SQVTM and CDR2 is ANQGSEA. The ends lost 8 bases at V and 1 base at J; junction bases unmatched: 7. The CDR3 runs 14 residues. The CDR3 sequence is CSLTTGGGTDTQYF. CDR3 nucleotides: TGCAGCCTCACCACAGGGGGCGGCACAGATACGCAGTATTTT.

The chain combines TRBV5-1 with TRBJ1-1; no definite D call. With 1 base removed from V and 2 bases from J, the gap between germline ends came to 9 bases. Germline lookup yields CDR1 SGHRS and CDR2 YFSETQ. The CDR3 is 14 residues long. The DNA for the CDR3 is TGCGCCAGCAGCTTGACGAGGCCAAACACTGAAGCTTTCTTT. This codes for CASSLTRPNTEAFF.

The chain employs TRBV5-1 and TRBJ2-7; TRBD2 aligns across 7 bases. CDR3 length: 17 amino acids. The germline V gene has CDR1 SGHRS and CDR2 YFSETQ. V lost 0 bases and J lost 2; bases outside the gene matches: 11. In nucleotides, the CDR3 is TGCGCCAGCAGCTTGGGGCGGGAGATCGGTCGCACCTACGAGCAGTACTTC. This sequence encodes CASSLGREIGRTYEQYF.

V usage is TRBV5-1 and J usage is TRBJ2-5; D remains unclear. V lost 5 bases and J 2 bases, leaving 13 bases between the germline ends. This CDR3 contains 14 residues. Germline V gene data show CDR1 as SGHRS and CDR2 as YFSETQ. CDR3 DNA: TGCGCCAGCAGACCTACACCGACACAAGAGACCCAGTACTTC. As protein: CASRPTPTQETQYF.